A single sample is the source of the 28 T cell receptor beta chains below, sequenced in a study of OX40 agonist ivuxolimab in advanced cancers. The data were produced by immunoSEQ multiplex PCR, yet TCRdb's version contains in-frame clones alone and is incomplete. The sample comprises fewer than 75,000 clones, approximately 89% of which are singletons, and less than 2.5% rests with the top ten. Sample: CD4+ or CD8+ T cells sorted from blood, taken in a trial of the OX40 agonist ivuxolimab. Receptor source: an adult with an advanced solid tumor such as melanoma, head and neck, liver or kidney cancer.

The chain couples TRBV2 to TRBJ1-1; no definite D call. The CDR3 sequence is 13 residues long. The germline gives CDR1 SNHLY, CDR2 FYNNEI. Deletions cut 3 bases from V and 1 base from J, with 6 bases between. As DNA, the CDR3 is TGTGCCAGCAGTGAGGGTGAGAACACTGAAGCTTTCTTT. Amino acid sequence: CASSEGENTEAFF.

The CDR3 region is CASNIGQGGETQYF. The CDR3 region has the DNA TGTGCCAGCAACATTGGACAGGGTGGGGAGACCCAGTACTTC. This chain uses TRBV7-2 with TRBJ2-5, with 8 bases identical to TRBD1. The V gene end was trimmed by 7 bases and the J gene end by 5 bases; junction bases not matched to a gene: 9. Germline-derived CDR1 and CDR2 are SGHTA and FQGNSA. The CDR3 spans 14 residues.

The rearrangement joins TRBV10-3 to TRBJ1-1; D is uncertain. The CDR3 is 11 amino acids. The V end lost 6 bases, the J end lost 1 base, and 3 bases lay between the germline ends. Per germline, CDR1 ENHRY and CDR2 SYGVKD. The DNA of the CDR3 is TGTGCCATCAGGGAGAACACTGAAGCTTTCTTT. Protein product: CAIRENTEAFF.

The rearrangement links TRBV7-2 to TRBJ2-2, with D unresolved. Between the trimmed V and J ends, which lost 2 bases and 3 bases, there was a span of 7 bases. Germline V CDR1 and CDR2: SGHTA, FQGNSA. The CDR3 is 14 residues long. The CDR3 protein is CASSLSGYTGELFF. The CDR3 coding sequence is TGTGCCAGCAGCTTATCGGGTTACACCGGGGAGCTGTTTTTT.

This chain joins TRBV9 and TRBJ2-2; D possibly corresponds to TRBD2 (7 bases). The CDR3 has 16 amino acids. Between the trimmed V and J ends, which lost 4 bases and 4 bases, there was a span of 17 bases. Germline V CDR1 and CDR2: SGDLS, YYNGEE. The CDR3 reads CASSPLGGGGTGELFF. CDR3 nucleotide sequence: TGTGCCAGCAGCCCCCTTGGGGGCGGGGGCACCGGGGAGCTGTTTTTT.

Of note for this clone: The sample has other DNA sequences that encode this CDR3 too. This rearrangement joins TRBV7-8 to TRBJ2-2, with 7 bases lining up with TRBD2. The CDR3 is 13 amino acids. From germline, CDR1 is SGHVS and CDR2 FQNEAQ. With 6 bases clipped from V and 5 bases from J, the junction kept 3 bases outside the gene matches. The CDR3 sequence is CASRLGGTGELFF. The CDR3 DNA reads TGTGCCAGCAGACTGGGGGGGACCGGGGAGCTGTTTTTT.

CDR3 DNA sequence: TGCGCCAGCAGCCAAGTAGGAGGGAGGGGTGGCTACACCTTC. It is translated as CASSQVGGRGGYTF. The chain couples TRBV4-3 to TRBJ1-2; D possibly corresponds to TRBD1 (5 bases). Trimming removed 1 base at V and 7 bases at J, with 13 bases between. Germline-derived CDR1 and CDR2 are LGHNA and YSLEER. This CDR3 is 14 amino acids long.

The rearrangement links TRBV2 to TRBJ2-7; D perhaps matches TRBD2 (5 bases). The CDR3 totals 10 residues. Trimming left V 8 bases short and J 9 bases short, with 11 bases between. Germline loops: CDR1 SNHLY, CDR2 FYNNEI. CDR3 in DNA: TGTGCCAGCCAACTAGTTACGCAGTACTTC. Its protein is CASQLVTQYF.

V gene TRBV10-3 combines with J gene TRBJ1-1; D is ambiguous. Trimming took 0 bases from V and 6 from J, leaving 2 bases between them. This CDR3 contains 11 residues. From germline, CDR1 is ENHRY and CDR2 SYGVKD. CDR3 nucleotide sequence: TGTGCCATCAGTGAGTCCTCTGAAGCTTTCTTT. It codes for CAISESSEAFF.

The genes are TRBV6-6 and TRBJ1-5; no reliable D call. The CDR3 spans 14 residues. Trimming removed 2 bases at V and 7 bases at J, with 12 bases between. CDR1 and CDR2 from the germline V gene are MNHNY and SVGAGI (reference sequence). CDR3 region: CASSYAGSVQPQHF. CDR3 nucleotide sequence: TGTGCCAGCAGTTACGCGGGTTCTGTGCAGCCCCAGCATTTT.

The rearrangement uses TRBV30 and TRBJ2-7, with 10 bases lining up with TRBD2. V shed 7 bases and J 4 bases; nucleotides not matched to a gene: 4. CDR3 length: 12 residues. Germline values: CDR1 GTSNPN, CDR2 SVGIG (reference sequence). CDR3: CASGTSVYEQYF. CDR3 bases: TGTGCCTCCGGGACTAGCGTTTACGAGCAGTACTTC.

The rearrangement uses TRBV7-9 and TRBJ2-7, with D unclear. CDR1 and CDR2 (germline): SEHNR, FQNEAQ (reference sequence). There are 13 residues in the CDR3. Trimming left V 1 base short and J 0 bases short, with 4 bases between. CDR3 in DNA: TGTGCCAGCAGCTTAGGGGTCTCCTACGAGCAGTACTTC. It translates to CASSLGVSYEQYF.

The chain links TRBV6-1 to TRBJ2-3; possible D gene TRBD1, 6 bases. CDR1 is MNHNS and CDR2 is SASEGT in the germline V gene. V shed 4 bases and J shed 6 bases, with 11 bases lying between them. The CDR3 extends over 13 amino acids. CDR3 loop: CASSVAGEDTQYF. CDR3 DNA: TGTGCCAGCAGTGTAGCAGGGGAGGATACGCAGTATTTT.

The chain is built from TRBV5-1 and TRBJ2-6, with TRBD1 matching over 9 bases. Germline V gene sequence: CDR1 SGHRS, CDR2 YFSETQ. The CDR3 has 19 residues. The V segment lost 1 base and the J segment 2 bases; nucleotides outside the gene matches: 10. In nucleotides, the CDR3 is TGCGCCAGCAGCTTGTGGGCTGGACAGGGGTATGCTGGGGCCAACGTCCTGACTTTC. Protein product: CASSLWAGQGYAGANVLTF.

The genes are TRBV7-9 and TRBJ1-2, with 10 bases aligning to TRBD1. The germline V gene has CDR1 SEHNR and CDR2 FQNEAQ (reference sequence). This CDR3 has 15 amino acids. J was trimmed by 4 bases and V by 4 bases; bases with no gene match: 6. In DNA, the CDR3 is TGTGCCAGCAGCTCGGGACAGGGGAATGGCTATGGCTACACCTTC. Protein: CASSSGQGNGYGYTF. The full variable domain, in which reference TRBV7-9 and TRBJ1-2 provide the parts outside the CDR3, is DTGVSQNPRHKITKRGQNVTFRCDPISEHNRLYWYRQTLGQGPEFLTYFQNEAQLEKSRLLSDRFSAERPKGSFSTLEIQRTEQGDSAMYLCASSSGQGNGYGYTFGSGTRLTVV.

The V call is TRBV2, the J call TRBJ1-2, with D unresolved. Per germline, CDR1 SNHLY and CDR2 FYNNEI. This CDR3 comprises 13 residues. Trimming took 1 base from V and 8 from J, leaving 11 bases between them. Written as DNA, the CDR3 is TGTGCCAGCAGTGAAGGGATAATGAAGGGCTACACCTTC. Translation gives CASSEGIMKGYTF.

This clone was seen once. The J gene is TRBJ2-7, the V gene TRBV19; D possibly corresponds to TRBD2 (6 bases). CDR1 is LNHDA and CDR2 is SQIVND in the germline V gene (reference sequence). This CDR3 is built from 14 residues. V shed 3 bases and J shed 5 bases, with 14 bases lying between them. The CDR3 spells CASSMYRESDEQYF. DNA of the CDR3: TGTGCCAGTAGTATGTACCGGGAGAGTGACGAGCAGTACTTC.

This clone is a singleton in its sample. The rearrangement joins TRBV30 to TRBJ1-6; D not resolved. The CDR3 has 15 amino acids. Deletions cut 0 bases from V and 9 bases from J, with 15 bases between. CDR1 GTSNPN and CDR2 SVGIG come from the germline V gene (reference sequence). CDR3 in DNA: TGTGCCTGGAGTGTAATCGGCGCGAGTAGTTCACCCCTCCACTTT. Amino acids: CAWSVIGASSSPLHF.

The CDR3: CASRFGQDTQYF. The DNA for the CDR3 is TGTGCCAGCCGATTCGGACAAGATACGCAGTATTTT. This rearrangement joins TRBV7-2 to TRBJ2-3; TRBD1 might be the D (5 bases). Germline V gives CDR1 SGHTA, CDR2 FQGNSA. V was pared by 8 bases and J by 5 bases, with 11 bases between. The CDR3 has 12 amino acids. The full variable domain, in which reference TRBV7-2 and TRBJ2-3 provide the parts outside the CDR3, is GAGVSQSPSNKVTEKGKDVELRCDPISGHTALYWYRQSLGQGLEFLIYFQGNSAPDKSGLPSDRFSAERTGGSVSTLTIQRTQQEDSAVYLCASRFGQDTQYFGPGTRLTVL.

The V gene is TRBV19, the J gene TRBJ2-7; 8 bases match TRBD2. Germline V CDR1 and CDR2: LNHDA, SQIVND (reference sequence). Germline trimming cut 5 bases from V and 6 bases from J; bases unmatched to any gene: 9. The CDR3 spans 14 residues. The DNA of the CDR3 is TGTGCCAGTAGTGTCTCCGGGACTAGGGGCGAGCAGTACTTC. It yields the protein CASSVSGTRGEQYF.

The chain joins TRBV14 to TRBJ1-1; D unclear. The CDR3 totals 11 residues. Trimming took 4 bases from V and 11 from J, leaving 11 bases between them. Germline V gene data show CDR1 as SGHDN and CDR2 as FVKESK. In DNA form, the CDR3 reads TGTGCCAGCAGCCCCACCCGGGTGGCTTTCTTT. This translates into CASSPTRVAFF.

The chain has TRBV5-5 and TRBJ2-7; D ambiguous. CDR3 length equals 12 residues. Trimming shortened V by 3 bases and J by 2 bases, and 6 bases separated the two germline ends. CDR1 is SGHKS and CDR2 is YYEKEE in the germline V gene (reference sequence). CDR3 loop: CASSSGAYEQYF. In DNA form, the CDR3 reads TGTGCCAGCAGCTCTGGGGCCTACGAGCAGTACTTC. Looking up the rest from reference TRBV5-5 and TRBJ2-7 gives the full variable domain: DAGVTQSPTHLIKTRGQQVTLRCSPISGHKSVSWYQQVLGQGPQFIFQYYEKEERGRGNFPDRFSARQFPNYSSELNVNALLLGDSALYLCASSSGAYEQYFGPGTRLTVT.

This chain uses TRBV15 with TRBJ1-4, with TRBD1 as a possible D gene (5 bases). The CDR3 sequence is 16 residues long. Looked up from germline, CDR1 is LNHNV and CDR2 is YYDKDF (reference sequence). The V and J ends lost 5 bases and 5 bases respectively, with 18 bases between them. CDR3 coding DNA: TGTGCCACCAGCTCCAGATCTGGGGGGGGAAATGAAAAACTGTTTTTT. Protein sequence: CATSSRSGGGNEKLFF.

In this sample, this clone turned up once. The chain is built from TRBV18 and TRBJ2-3, with D unclear. The CDR3 has 16 amino acids. Looked up from germline, CDR1 is KGHSH and CDR2 is LQKENI. Deletions cut 3 bases from V and 2 bases from J, with 15 bases between. CDR3 loop: CASSPKAGTFTDTQYF. The CDR3 region has the DNA TGTGCCAGCTCACCGAAGGCCGGCACATTCACAGATACGCAGTATTTT.

The CDR3 reads CASSLVGGSYEQYF. Here the CDR3 DNA reads TGTGCCAGCAGCTTAGTCGGCGGGAGCTACGAGCAGTACTTC. This chain links TRBV7-2 with TRBJ2-7; 7 nucleotides align to TRBD2. J lost 3 bases, V lost 1 base, and 3 bases had no gene match. The germline V gene encodes CDR1 SGHTA and CDR2 FQGNSA. This CDR3 is built from 14 residues.

The V gene is TRBV19, the J gene TRBJ1-1; 7 bases agree with TRBD1. Germline V gene sequence: CDR1 LNHDA, CDR2 SQIVND (reference sequence). The CDR3 is made up of 14 amino acids. Germline trimming cut 6 bases from V and 4 bases from J; bases unmatched to any gene: 8. The CDR3 DNA sequence: TGTGCCAGTAGCCGACAGGGCGGGAGCACTGAAGCTTTCTTT. This translates into CASSRQGGSTEAFF.

The chain combines TRBV11-2 with TRBJ2-1, with D tentatively TRBD2 (6 bases). This CDR3 spans 15 amino acids. CDR1 SGHAT and CDR2 FQNNGV come from the germline V gene. The V end was cut by 1 base, the J end by 7 bases, with 14 bases between. CDR3 protein: CASSLGPSGDNEQFF. The CDR3 DNA is TGTGCCAGCAGCTTAGGTCCCTCGGGGGATAATGAGCAGTTCTTC.

The chain carries TRBV11-2 and TRBJ2-3; 11 positions agree with TRBD2. The CDR3 totals 17 residues. With V trimmed by 4 bases and J by 5 bases, 11 bases remained unmatched. Germline values: CDR1 SGHAT, CDR2 FQNNGV. This CDR3 is CASSSSGLAEPRDTQYF. DNA of the CDR3: TGTGCCAGCAGCTCCTCGGGACTAGCGGAACCAAGAGATACGCAGTATTTT.